The rows below give T cell receptor beta chains drawn from one sample of a study of blood T cell repertoires in COVID-19. Using immunoSEQ multiplex PCR, the repertoire was profiled, and TCRdb retains in-frame clones only, with some absent. The table shows fewer than 300,000 clones, with more than 80% occurring only once. The specimen was PBMCs or T cells enriched from blood (not recorded which). Receptors were obtained from a woman under 40 who had recovered from COVID-19. Both conserved end residues are part of each CDR3. A D gene is named only where the DNA matches it firmly. The size of a clone is reported for some rows only, either as once, few or many, or as a class for expanded clones.

clone_size	v_call	d_call	j_call	cdr3_aa	cdr3_nt
.	TRBV27	TRBD2	TRBJ2-7	CASRYGTSGSSHEQYF	TGTGCCAGCAGGTACGGGACTAGCGGGAGTAGCCACGAGCAGTACTTC
.	TRBV6-5	TRBD1	TRBJ1-2	CASSSPPGGTGYTF	TGTGCCAGCAGTTCTCCGCCAGGGGGAACTGGCTACACCTTC
.	TRBV28	.	TRBJ1-5	CASSFNRNLNQPQHF	TGTGCCAGCAGTTTTAACAGGAACCTTAATCAGCCCCAGCATTTT
.	TRBV7-3	.	TRBJ2-3	CASSFGTDTQYF	TGTGCCAGCAGCTTCGGCACAGATACGCAGTATTTT
.	TRBV3-1/TRBV3-2	TRBD1	TRBJ2-7	CASSLPGTAYEQYF	TGTGCCAGCAGCTTGCCCGGGACAGCGTACGAGCAGTACTTC
.	TRBV2	.	TRBJ1-5	CASSLTAAPVNQPQHF	TGTGCCAGCAGCCTCACAGCCGCCCCGGTTAATCAGCCCCAGCATTTT
few	TRBV15	.	TRBJ1-5	CATSRVLHF	TGTGCCACCAGCAGAGTCCTGCATTTT
.	TRBV7-2	TRBD2	TRBJ2-3	CASSLGGGRDTQYF	TGTGCCAGCAGCCTGGGCGGCGGGAGGGATACGCAGTATTTT
.	TRBV15	.	TRBJ2-5	CATSVQGRETQYF	TGTGCCACCAGCGTCCAGGGGCGGGAGACCCAGTACTTC
.	TRBV6-2/TRBV6-3	.	TRBJ2-1	CASSPWGPANEQFF	TGTGCCAGCAGTCCATGGGGCCCCGCCAATGAGCAGTTCTTC
.	TRBV7-3	TRBD1	TRBJ2-1	CASSLQGALYNEQFF	TGTGCCAGCAGCTTACAGGGGGCACTCTACAATGAGCAGTTCTTC
few	TRBV24-1	.	TRBJ2-7	CATSDSKSRALYEQYF	TGTGCCACCAGTGATTCAAAGAGTCGAGCACTCTACGAGCAGTACTTC
.	TRBV28	.	TRBJ1-1	CASRNYPPAGRNTEAFF	TGTGCCAGCAGAAACTATCCCCCCGCCGGCAGGAACACTGAAGCTTTCTTT
.	TRBV19	TRBD2	TRBJ2-2	CASSPRLAGGGTGELFF	TGTGCCAGTAGCCCCCGACTAGCGGGAGGCGGTACCGGGGAGCTGTTTTTT
.	TRBV5-1	TRBD1	TRBJ1-1	CASRDRGRGNTEAFF	TGCGCCAGCAGGGACAGGGGGCGCGGGAACACTGAAGCTTTCTTT
.	TRBV4-2	.	TRBJ2-1	CASELGTGSTYNEQFF	TGTGCCAGCGAATTGGGGACTGGGTCGACCTACAATGAGCAGTTCTTC
.	TRBV5-1	TRBD1	TRBJ2-1	CASSLEGQGTGEQFF	TGCGCCAGCAGCTTGGAGGGACAGGGTACTGGGGAGCAGTTCTTC
once	TRBV29-1	TRBD2	TRBJ2-3	CSVEGLAGEGTQYF	TGCAGCGTTGAAGGACTAGCGGGCGAGGGTACGCAGTATTTT
.	TRBV7-3	.	TRBJ2-7	CASSLSPSSSYEQYF	TGTGCCAGCAGCTTATCCCCTAGCTCCTCCTACGAGCAGTACTTC
once	TRBV6-5	TRBD1	TRBJ2-3	CASSYRGLGTDTQYF	TGTGCCAGCAGTTACAGGGGGCTAGGCACAGATACGCAGTATTTT
once	TRBV28	.	TRBJ2-7	CASSLFSEPHEQYF	TGTGCCAGCAGTTTATTCTCAGAACCCCACGAGCAGTACTTC
.	TRBV11-1	TRBD2	TRBJ2-7	CASSLTSGGYEQYF	TGTGCCAGCAGCCTTACTAGCGGAGGATACGAGCAGTACTTC
.	TRBV7-9	TRBD1	TRBJ2-4	CASSLARSGGRDIQYF	TGTGCCAGCAGCTTAGCTAGGTCAGGGGGCAGGGACATTCAGTACTTC
.	TRBV11-3	.	TRBJ2-1	CASSPKGLTLSYNEQFF	TGTGCCAGCAGCCCCAAGGGGCTAACCCTCTCCTACAATGAGCAGTTCTTC
.	TRBV5-8	.	TRBJ1-2	CASSSPGRAGFGYTF	TGTGCCAGCAGCTCTCCCGGCAGGGCGGGATTTGGCTACACCTTC
.	TRBV7-2	TRBD2	TRBJ2-1	CASSPGLAGGPSVYNEQFF	TGTGCCAGCAGCCCGGGACTAGCGGGAGGGCCTTCAGTTTACAATGAGCAGTTCTTC
.	TRBV6-5	.	TRBJ1-6	CASSYTGGLTNSPLHF	TGTGCCAGCAGTTACACCGGGGGGTTGACTAATTCACCCCTCCACTTT
.	TRBV5-1	TRBD1	TRBJ2-5	CASSSGTAQETQYF	TGCGCCAGCAGCTCCGGGACAGCCCAAGAGACCCAGTACTTC
.	TRBV28	.	TRBJ1-3	CASSSTGWGNTIYF	TGTGCCAGCAGTTCAACAGGGTGGGGAAACACCATATATTTT
.	TRBV28	TRBD1	TRBJ1-2	CASSFWGQSYGYTF	TGTGCCAGCAGTTTTTGGGGACAGTCCTATGGCTACACCTTC
.	TRBV24-1	TRBD2	TRBJ2-5	CATSDTGLAGVETQYF	TGTGCCACCAGTGATACGGGACTAGCGGGAGTTGAGACCCAGTACTTC
.	TRBV25-1	.	TRBJ1-5	CASSDTRESQPQHF	TGTGCCAGCAGTGATACCAGGGAAAGTCAGCCCCAGCATTTT
.	TRBV29-1	.	TRBJ2-3	CSVVGARIGTDTQYF	TGCAGCGTTGTTGGGGCTCGTATCGGGACAGATACGCAGTATTTT